A selection of T cell receptor beta chains follows, all from one sample in a study of cytomegalovirus exposure and HLA in healthy donors. Only in-frame clones appear in the TCRdb table, and some are missing; sequencing was by immunoSEQ multiplex PCR. The data show roughly 63,000 clones, with approximately 88% seen just once and over 1% held by the top ten. The sequencing sample was made of PBMCs. These receptors all stem from a woman between 18 and 29 years old in good health and CMV-seronegative. The CDR3 runs from the conserved cysteine through the conserved F or W. D genes are given only for firm matches. Clone size, where shown, is once, few, many, or a class for clones that have expanded.

V: TRBV28
D: .
size: .
J: TRBJ1-2
DNA: TGTGCCAGCACCCCAGGCCCTAACTATGGCTACACCTTC
CDR3: CASTPGPNYGYTF

V: TRBV14
D: .
size: .
J: TRBJ1-1
DNA: TGTGCCAGCAGCCCCAAAGACAGAAAGGGGCTAGGCGCTTTCTTT
CDR3: CASSPKDRKGLGAFF

V: TRBV29-1
D: .
size: once
J: TRBJ2-2
DNA: TGCAGCGTTGCCGACGGAGTCACCGGGGAGCTGTTTTTT
CDR3: CSVADGVTGELFF

V: TRBV21-1
D: .
size: .
J: TRBJ2-1
DNA: TGTGCCAGCAGCAAAGCCCGGACTAGCGGGCGCGGGGGGGAGCAGTTCTTC
CDR3: CASSKARTSGRGGEQFF

V: TRBV30
D: TRBD1
size: .
J: TRBJ2-2
DNA: TGTGCCTGGAGTGTCCCAGGGTGGAGGGACAGGGGGACCGGGGAGCTGTTTTTT
CDR3: CAWSVPGWRDRGTGELFF

V: TRBV6-5
D: .
size: .
J: TRBJ1-4
DNA: TGTGCCAGCAGTTACTCCCTTAATGAAAAACTGTTTTTT
CDR3: CASSYSLNEKLFF

V: TRBV20-1
D: .
size: .
J: TRBJ1-1
DNA: TGCAGTGCTCCCCCGGCTTTCTTT
CDR3: CSAPPAFF

V: TRBV7-8
D: .
size: .
J: TRBJ2-5
DNA: TGTGCCAGCAGCTTAGCCAGGGATGCACAGACCCAGTACTTC
CDR3: CASSLARDAQTQYF

V: TRBV5-4
D: TRBD2
size: .
J: TRBJ2-1
DNA: TGTGCCAGCAGCTCCTTAGCGGGAAGCGCCTACAATGAGCAGTTCTTC
CDR3: CASSSLAGSAYNEQFF

V: TRBV11-2
D: TRBD2
size: once
J: TRBJ2-5
DNA: TGTGCCAGCAGCATTAGCGGGAGGGCCGGTGAGACCCAGTACTTC
CDR3: CASSISGRAGETQYF

V: TRBV27
D: TRBD1
size: .
J: TRBJ2-1
DNA: TGTGCCAGCAGTTCACGACCTGGACAGGGGGTAGATAATGAGCAGTTCTTC
CDR3: CASSSRPGQGVDNEQFF

V: TRBV7-9
D: TRBD1
size: .
J: TRBJ1-1
DNA: TGTGCCAGCAGCCCCGGGACAGGGCCTCGCACTGAAGCTTTCTTT
CDR3: CASSPGTGPRTEAFF

V: TRBV1
D: .
size: .
J: TRBJ2-3
DNA: TGCACCAGCAGCCAAGGGTCCGAGCGGGGGGGATTTAAAGATACGCAGTATTTT
CDR3: CTSSQGSERGGFKDTQYF

V: TRBV12-5
D: .
size: few
J: TRBJ2-1
DNA: TGTGCTAGTGCTGCGTTCGGGGAAGGTGAGCAGTTCTTC
CDR3: CASAAFGEGEQFF

V: TRBV19
D: TRBD1
size: .
J: TRBJ1-5
DNA: TGTGCCAGTAGTATGGCAGGGGGCATGTATCAGCCCCAGCATTTT
CDR3: CASSMAGGMYQPQHF

V: TRBV27
D: .
size: .
J: TRBJ2-7
DNA: TGTGCCAGCAGTTTATCTGGCGGGGCCCCCTACGAGCAGTACTTC
CDR3: CASSLSGGAPYEQYF

V: TRBV18
D: TRBD1
size: .
J: TRBJ2-7
DNA: TGTGCCAGCTCACGTACCTCTGGACAGGCCTACGAGCAGTACTTC
CDR3: CASSRTSGQAYEQYF

V: TRBV27
D: .
size: .
J: TRBJ2-1
DNA: TGTGCCACCCTAAGGTCCGGGAGCAATGAGCAGTTCTTC
CDR3: CATLRSGSNEQFF

V: TRBV5-6
D: TRBD1
size: .
J: TRBJ1-1
DNA: TGTGCCAGCAGCCCGACAGGGACCGGTTGGGCTTTCTTT
CDR3: CASSPTGTGWAFF

V: TRBV7-9
D: .
size: .
J: TRBJ2-3
DNA: TGTGCCAGGCAAAATATGGTACAGAGCACAGATACGCAGTATTTT
CDR3: CARQNMVQSTDTQYF

V: TRBV5-1
D: .
size: .
J: TRBJ1-6
DNA: TGCGCCAGCAGACCCTCAACCGGGGATTCACCCCTCCACTTT
CDR3: CASRPSTGDSPLHF

V: TRBV7-9
D: TRBD1
size: .
J: TRBJ1-5
DNA: TGTGCCAGCAGCTCACAGGGGGGGAATCAGCCCCAGCATTTT
CDR3: CASSSQGGNQPQHF

V: TRBV7-2
D: .
size: .
J: TRBJ1-3
DNA: TGTGCCAGCAGCTTAGTTCTCGGGGGAGGGGACACCATATATTTT
CDR3: CASSLVLGGGDTIYF

V: TRBV7-9
D: TRBD1
size: .
J: TRBJ2-7
DNA: TGTGCCAGCAGCCGCCCAGGGGGCGCCTACTACGAGCAGTACTTC
CDR3: CASSRPGGAYYEQYF

V: TRBV5-4
D: .
size: .
J: TRBJ2-7
DNA: TGTGCCAGCAGCTTAGGTGCGGGGCACTCCTACGAGCAGTACTTC
CDR3: CASSLGAGHSYEQYF

V: TRBV4-2
D: TRBD2
size: once
J: TRBJ2-7
DNA: TGTGCCAGCAGCCCTGGGACTAGCGGGGGGGCCGCCGAGCAGTACTTC
CDR3: CASSPGTSGGAAEQYF

V: TRBV6-5
D: .
size: .
J: TRBJ1-3
DNA: TGTGCCAGCAGTTCCCCCCGACAGCACTCTGGAAACACCATATATTTT
CDR3: CASSSPRQHSGNTIYF

V: TRBV2
D: .
size: .
J: TRBJ2-3
DNA: TGTGCCAGCAGTGTTTGGCAGGGGGGCGCAGATACGCAGTATTTT
CDR3: CASSVWQGGADTQYF

V: TRBV19
D: .
size: .
J: TRBJ2-7
DNA: TGTGCCAGTAGTGGAGGGGGCGCTTACTTCTACGAGCAGTACTTC
CDR3: CASSGGGAYFYEQYF

V: TRBV5-1
D: .
size: .
J: TRBJ1-4
DNA: TGCGCCAGCAGCAGTCTCGGGAACACTAATGAAAAACTGTTTTTT
CDR3: CASSSLGNTNEKLFF

V: TRBV5-1
D: TRBD1
size: .
J: TRBJ2-5
DNA: TGCGCCAGCAGCAGGCGTCGCCAGGGGGCCGAGGAGACCCAGTACTTC
CDR3: CASSRRRQGAEETQYF

V: TRBV28
D: TRBD2
size: .
J: TRBJ2-1
DNA: TGTGCCAGCAGTTTTGAGATCGGACTAGAACTCAACAATGAGCAGTTCTTC
CDR3: CASSFEIGLELNNEQFF

V: TRBV6-5
D: .
size: .
J: TRBJ1-3
DNA: TGTGCCAGCAGTAGGGGCTCTGGAAACACCATATATTTT
CDR3: CASSRGSGNTIYF